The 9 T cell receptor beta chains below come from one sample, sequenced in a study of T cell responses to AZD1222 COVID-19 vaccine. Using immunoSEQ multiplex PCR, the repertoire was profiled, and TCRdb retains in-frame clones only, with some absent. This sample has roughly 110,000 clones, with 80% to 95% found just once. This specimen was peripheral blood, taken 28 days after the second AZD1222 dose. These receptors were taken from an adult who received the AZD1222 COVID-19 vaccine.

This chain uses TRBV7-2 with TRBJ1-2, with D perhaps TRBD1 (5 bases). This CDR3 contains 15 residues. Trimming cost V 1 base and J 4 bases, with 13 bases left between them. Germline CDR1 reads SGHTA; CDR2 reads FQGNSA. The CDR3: CASSLGGSEVYGYTF. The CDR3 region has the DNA TGTGCCAGCAGCTTAGGGGGCAGCGAAGTCTATGGCTACACCTTC.

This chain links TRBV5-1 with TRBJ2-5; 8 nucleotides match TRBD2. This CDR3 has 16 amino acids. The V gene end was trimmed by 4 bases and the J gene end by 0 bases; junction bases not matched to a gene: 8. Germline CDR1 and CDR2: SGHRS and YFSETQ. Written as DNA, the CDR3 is TGCGCCAGCAGCATAGAAGCGGGGGCACACCAAGAGACCCAGTACTTC. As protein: CASSIEAGAHQETQYF.

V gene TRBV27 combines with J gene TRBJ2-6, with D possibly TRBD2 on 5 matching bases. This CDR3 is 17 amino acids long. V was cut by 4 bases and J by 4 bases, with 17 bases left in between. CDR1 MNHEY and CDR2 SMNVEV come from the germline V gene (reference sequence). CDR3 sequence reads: CASSSTSRSGGANVLTF. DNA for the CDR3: TGTGCCAGCAGTTCGACCTCGCGGTCGGGGGGGGCCAACGTCCTGACTTTC.

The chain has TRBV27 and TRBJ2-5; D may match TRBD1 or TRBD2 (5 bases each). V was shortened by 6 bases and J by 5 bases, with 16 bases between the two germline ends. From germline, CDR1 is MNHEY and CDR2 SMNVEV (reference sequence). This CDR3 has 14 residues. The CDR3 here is CASRTTPGLETQYF. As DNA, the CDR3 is TGTGCCAGCAGAACAACACCGGGGCTGGAGACCCAGTACTTC.

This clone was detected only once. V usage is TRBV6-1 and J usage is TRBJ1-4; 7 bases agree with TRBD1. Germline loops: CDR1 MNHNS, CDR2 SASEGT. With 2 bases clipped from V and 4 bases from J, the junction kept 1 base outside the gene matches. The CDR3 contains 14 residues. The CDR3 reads CASSERDSNEKLFF. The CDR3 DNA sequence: TGTGCCAGCAGTGAACGGGACAGTAATGAAAAACTGTTTTTT.

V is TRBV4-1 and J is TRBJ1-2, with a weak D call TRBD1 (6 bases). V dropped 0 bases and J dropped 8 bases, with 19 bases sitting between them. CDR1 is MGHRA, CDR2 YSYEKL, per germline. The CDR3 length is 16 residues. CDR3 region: CASSQDIIISGVGYTF. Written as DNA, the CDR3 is TGCGCCAGCAGCCAAGATATTATTATTTCAGGGGTCGGCTACACCTTC.

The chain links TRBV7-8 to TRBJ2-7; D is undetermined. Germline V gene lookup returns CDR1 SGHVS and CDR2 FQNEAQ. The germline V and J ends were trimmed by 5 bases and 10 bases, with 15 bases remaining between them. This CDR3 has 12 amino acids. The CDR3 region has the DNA TGTGCCAGCAGCCCCCTCTTAGCCCCCCAGTACTTC. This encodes CASSPLLAPQYF.

The CDR3 DNA sequence: TGTGCCACCAGCTCCGGGACAACCAACACCGGGGAGCTGTTTTTT. Protein: CATSSGTTNTGELFF. This rearrangement joins TRBV24-1 to TRBJ2-2, with D tentatively TRBD1 (6 bases). The germline CDR1 and CDR2 sequences are KGHDR and SFDVKD. This CDR3 contains 15 residues. V was trimmed by 7 bases and J by 2 bases, leaving 13 bases between them.

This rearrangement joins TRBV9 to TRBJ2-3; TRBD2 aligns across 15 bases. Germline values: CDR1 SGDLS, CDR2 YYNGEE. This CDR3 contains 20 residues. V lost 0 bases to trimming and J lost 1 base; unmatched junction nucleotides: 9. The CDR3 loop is CASSVASSGTSGGRTDTQYF. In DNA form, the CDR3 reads TGTGCCAGCAGCGTAGCGTCGAGCGGGACTAGCGGGGGGCGCACAGATACGCAGTATTTT.